A selection of T cell receptor beta chains follows, all from one sample in a study of cytomegalovirus exposure and HLA in healthy donors. This table comes from immunoSEQ multiplex PCR, and its TCRdb copy is limited to in-frame clones, with some not included. The sample holds roughly 200,000 clones, 85% seen once. Material for sequencing was PBMCs. Receptors originate from a woman between 45 and 65 years old in good health and CMV-seronegative. The CDR3 runs from the conserved cysteine through the conserved F or W. The D gene is left open where the match is weak. Only some rows state a clone size, as once, few, many or a class for expanded clones.

D | length | size | J | V | DNA | CDR3
TRBD2 | 13 | - | TRBJ2-7 | TRBV7-9 | TGTGCCAGCAGCTTGGCAGGGACTAAGGAGCAGTACTTC | CASSLAGTKEQYF
- | 14 | few | TRBJ1-2 | TRBV5-1 | TGCGCCAGCAGCTTGACTACTCAGGGGTATGGCTACACCTTC | CASSLTTQGYGYTF
TRBD1 | 14 | once | TRBJ2-2 | TRBV5-1 | TGCGCCAGCAGTCTGACAGGGGGCACCGGGGAGCTGTTTTTT | CASSLTGGTGELFF
- | 13 | few | TRBJ1-2 | TRBV6-5 | TGTGCCAGCAGTTACGGGGCAGGTTACGGCTACACCTTC | CASSYGAGYGYTF
- | 16 | - | TRBJ1-6 | TRBV4-1 | TGCGCCAGCAGCCAAGGGGCAGACTCCTATAATTCACCCCTCCACTTT | CASSQGADSYNSPLHF
- | 15 | - | TRBJ1-2 | TRBV27 | TGTGCCAGCAGTTTACAGGGAATTGGATTCTATGGCTACACCTTC | CASSLQGIGFYGYTF
TRBD1 | 15 | - | TRBJ2-7 | TRBV27 | TGTGCCAGCAGTTTATCAGGGGGCGCGTCCTACGAGCAGTACTTC | CASSLSGGASYEQYF
TRBD1 | 14 | - | TRBJ1-1 | TRBV27 | TGTGCCAGCAGTTCTCGACAGGGCTACACTGAAGCTTTCTTT | CASSSRQGYTEAFF
TRBD1 | 15 | few | TRBJ1-1 | TRBV7-3 | TGTGCCAGCAGCTCATCCGGGACAGGGTACGCTGAAGCTTTCTTT | CASSSSGTGYAEAFF
- | 15 | few | TRBJ2-7 | TRBV6-5 | TGTGCCAGCAGTTATTTTTCTGGCGGGTCCTACGAGCAGTACTTC | CASSYFSGGSYEQYF
TRBD2 | 15 | few | TRBJ2-7 | TRBV2 | TGTGCCAGCAGTGAAGGTCTAGCGGCAACCTACGAGCAGTACTTC | CASSEGLAATYEQYF
- | 16 | - | TRBJ1-1 | TRBV10-1 | TGCGCCAGCAGTGCTAACCCCCTTTTAGGGGACACTGAAGCTTTCTTT | CASSANPLLGDTEAFF
TRBD1 | 15 | - | TRBJ2-5 | TRBV6-6 | TGTGCCAGCAGTTTGAACAGGGGGAACCAAGAGACCCAGTACTTC | CASSLNRGNQETQYF
TRBD1 | 16 | - | TRBJ1-2 | TRBV6-5 | TGTGCCAGCAGTTACTCGACAGGGACAGGGAACTATGGCTACACCTTC | CASSYSTGTGNYGYTF
- | 14 | few | TRBJ2-4 | TRBV5-1 | TGCGCCAGCAGCTTGACAGGGGCCAAAAACATTCAGTACTTC | CASSLTGAKNIQYF
- | 14 | - | TRBJ2-7 | TRBV27 | TGTGCCAGCAGTTTAAAAGCGGTGCCCTCCGAGCAGTACTTC | CASSLKAVPSEQYF
- | 16 | - | TRBJ2-7 | TRBV10-3 | TGTGCCGCCTCCCGATCTCCTCTTCTTAGCTCCTACGAGCAGTACTTC | CAASRSPLLSSYEQYF
TRBD2 | 19 | - | TRBJ2-2 | TRBV7-9 | TGTGCCAGCAGCCCTAGTGCGGGCTTCTTGACTAGCGGGAGCGGGGAGCTGTTTTTT | CASSPSAGFLTSGSGELFF
- | 16 | once | TRBJ1-1 | TRBV6-4 | TGTGCCAGCAGTGACTCGGGCAGCGGGTCGAACACTGAAGCTTTCTTT | CASSDSGSGSNTEAFF
- | 14 | - | TRBJ1-2 | TRBV2 | TGTGCCAGCAGCCGTTTAGGGGGGGACTATGGCTACACCTTC | CASSRLGGDYGYTF
TRBD1 | 13 | - | TRBJ1-1 | TRBV7-2 | TGTGCCAGCAGTCCGGGACAGAGGACTGAAGCTTTCTTT | CASSPGQRTEAFF
TRBD2 | 15 | once | TRBJ2-3 | TRBV5-4 | TGTGCCAGCTTCAGGTCGGGAGGGATCACAGATACGCAGTATTTT | CASFRSGGITDTQYF
- | 12 | - | TRBJ2-7 | TRBV27 | TGTGCCAGCAGTCCGCACTCCTACGAGCAGTACTTC | CASSPHSYEQYF
- | 13 | - | TRBJ2-2 | TRBV28 | TGTGCCAGCAGTACGCCCAGGCCCGGGGAGCTGTTTTTT | CASSTPRPGELFF
TRBD1 | 16 | - | TRBJ2-3 | TRBV10-1 | TGCGCCAGCAGGGCCGGGACAGGCCGAAGCACAGATACGCAGTATTTT | CASRAGTGRSTDTQYF
- | 14 | - | TRBJ1-1 | TRBV19 | TGTGCCAGTAGAGCAGGGGAGCGGAACACTGAAGCTTTCTTT | CASRAGERNTEAFF
TRBD2 | 15 | once | TRBJ2-1 | TRBV9 | TGTGCCAGCAGCCCCGGCGGGAGTTCCTACAATGAGCAGTTCTTC | CASSPGGSSYNEQFF
- | 14 | - | TRBJ2-1 | TRBV15 | TGTGCCACCAGCAGAGAGGGAGGCCACAATGAGCAGTTCTTC | CATSREGGHNEQFF
TRBD1 | 13 | - | TRBJ1-1 | TRBV29-1 | TGCAGCGCCGCGGGACAGCTGAACACTGAAGCTTTCTTT | CSAAGQLNTEAFF
TRBD1 | 14 | once | TRBJ2-1 | TRBV19 | TGTGCCAGTAGTCGGACAGGGGATATGTATGAGCAGTTCTTC | CASSRTGDMYEQFF
- | 16 | - | TRBJ1-5 | TRBV19 | TGTGCCAGTAGTATAGTTAGCGGCGGGAGCAATCAGCCCCAGCATTTT | CASSIVSGGSNQPQHF
TRBD2 | 15 | - | TRBJ2-7 | TRBV5-1 | TGCGCCAGCAGCTTGGCCGGGGGGGTTTCCTACGAGCAGTACTTC | CASSLAGGVSYEQYF
- | 14 | - | TRBJ1-5 | TRBV4-1 | TGCGCCAGCAGCCAAGATGGCGGGGTTCAGCCCCAGCATTTT | CASSQDGGVQPQHF
TRBD1 | 14 | - | TRBJ1-1 | TRBV28 | TGTGCCAGCAGTTCCGGGACAGGGAGGACTGAAGCTTTCTTT | CASSSGTGRTEAFF
- | 14 | - | TRBJ2-7 | TRBV10-3 | TGTGCCATCAGTGAGTCCGGGGTAGTCGACGAGCAGTACTTC | CAISESGVVDEQYF
TRBD1 | 16 | few | TRBJ1-2 | TRBV28 | TGTGCCAGCAGCTACGCCGTCACCGGGACAGTCTATGGCTACACCTTC | CASSYAVTGTVYGYTF
- | 18 | - | TRBJ1-5 | TRBV27 | TGTGCCAGCAGTTTACGCATCCGGGACCGGGGGAGTGGTGCGCCCCAGCATTTT | CASSLRIRDRGSGAPQHF
- | 16 | few | TRBJ2-5 | TRBV7-9 | TGTGCCAGCAGCTTACAAGTGACAGTCCGTGGAGAGACCCAGTACTTC | CASSLQVTVRGETQYF
TRBD1 | 14 | - | TRBJ2-7 | TRBV30 | TGTGCCGGGGTAATTGGGACAGGGTACAACGAGCAGTACTTC | CAGVIGTGYNEQYF
- | 14 | - | TRBJ1-1 | TRBV19 | TGTGCCAGTAACCGGGGGGTGGGAGGCACTGAAGCTTTCTTT | CASNRGVGGTEAFF
TRBD2 | 15 | - | TRBJ2-7 | TRBV4-1 | TGCGCCAGCAGCCGATTAAGACTAGCTTCCTACGAGCAGTACTTC | CASSRLRLASYEQYF
- | 16 | - | TRBJ1-2 | TRBV18 | TGTGCCAGCTCACCCCCGAGCCGGTCCAGGGAAGATGGCTACACCTTC | CASSPPSRSREDGYTF
- | 13 | - | TRBJ1-1 | TRBV2 | TGTGCCAGCAGTGGGGTCAGGCACACTGAAGCTTTCTTT | CASSGVRHTEAFF
TRBD1 | 17 | - | TRBJ2-5 | TRBV7-8 | TGTGCCAGCAGCTTATTTCAGGCTAGACAGGGTTGGGAGACCCAGTACTTC | CASSLFQARQGWETQYF
- | 14 | - | TRBJ1-2 | TRBV28 | TGTGCCAGCAGTACCAGACCGAGGAACTATGGCTACACCTTC | CASSTRPRNYGYTF
- | 15 | once | TRBJ2-3 | TRBV9 | TGTGCCAGCAGCGTTAGCGGTCAGGGCACAGATACGCAGTATTTT | CASSVSGQGTDTQYF
TRBD1 | 14 | few | TRBJ1-1 | TRBV18 | TGTGCCAGCTCACTTCGGACAGGGAGGGCTGAAGCTTTCTTT | CASSLRTGRAEAFF
- | 16 | - | TRBJ2-1 | TRBV27 | TGTGCCAGCAGTTTGAGGGGGACCTCTTTTTACAATGAGCAGTTCTTC | CASSLRGTSFYNEQFF
TRBD2 | 15 | - | TRBJ2-7 | TRBV6-1 | TGTGCCAGCAGTAAATACGGGGGGACCCCTGGGGAGCAGTACTTC | CASSKYGGTPGEQYF
- | 15 | - | TRBJ1-1 | TRBV28 | TGTGCCAGCAGTTTAGGAGGGGCATCCTACACTGAAGCTTTCTTT | CASSLGGASYTEAFF